These 24 T cell receptor beta chains were all obtained from the same sample, sequenced in a study of shared clonotypes between healthy human individuals. Using immunoSEQ multiplex PCR, the repertoire was profiled, and TCRdb retains in-frame clones only, with some absent. The sample consists of roughly 2.2 million clones, 85% to 95% of them appearing once. Material for sequencing was naive CD4+ T cells from PBMCs. Subset indicated: CD45RA+ positively selected. These receptors all come from a young man in good health. Some clones in this sample may be carry-over from other donors' samples.

This clone has just one count. The V call is TRBV4-1, the J call TRBJ2-3; 8 bases match TRBD2. There are 16 residues in the CDR3. Germline values: CDR1 MGHRA, CDR2 YSYEKL. The V and J ends lost 0 bases and 3 bases, in that order; junction bases with no gene match: 5. The CDR3 is CASSQDPAGDTDTQYF. CDR3 nucleotides: TGCGCCAGCAGCCAAGATCCAGCGGGAGATACAGATACGCAGTATTTT.

This chain joins TRBV4-1 and TRBJ2-1; D tentatively reads TRBD1 or TRBD2 (5 bases each). The V end was cut by 0 bases, the J end by 4 bases, with 28 bases between. The CDR3 is 21 residues long. Germline V lookup: CDR1 MGHRA, CDR2 YSYEKL. DNA for the CDR3: TGCGCCAGCAGCCAAGAAGGTCAGGGCCGCTTCTGGGCGAGGGGTTACAATGAGCAGTTCTTC. This encodes CASSQEGQGRFWARGYNEQFF.

This clone is a singleton in its sample. The sample holds other DNA sequences that translate to the same CDR3. This sequence joins TRBV11-2 and TRBJ2-3, with no clear D. The CDR3 is 13 residues long. The germline V gene encodes CDR1 SGHAT and CDR2 FQNNGV. V dropped 3 bases and J dropped 1 base, with 5 bases sitting between them. The CDR3 nucleotides are TGTGCCAGCAGCTTCCAGGGCACAGATACGCAGTATTTT. This encodes CASSFQGTDTQYF. Full variable domain (remainder filled in from reference TRBV11-2 and TRBJ2-3): EAGVAQSPRYKIIEKRQSVAFWCNPISGHATLYWYQQILGQGPKLLIQFQNNGVVDDSQLPKDRFSAERLKGVDSTLKIQPAKLEDSAVYLCASSFQGTDTQYFGPGTRLTVL.

The chain couples TRBV7-3 to TRBJ2-1; a weak D match, TRBD2 (6 bases). CDR1 is SGHTA and CDR2 is FQGTGA in the germline V gene. Trimming pared 5 bases from V and 3 bases from J, leaving 8 bases between. CDR3 size: 13 residues. The CDR3 loop is CASSQGLYNEQFF. CDR3 bases: TGTGCCAGCAGCCAGGGACTCTACAATGAGCAGTTCTTC.

The J gene is TRBJ2-6, the V gene TRBV10-3; 7 nucleotides align to TRBD1. Germline V CDR1 and CDR2: ENHRY, SYGVKD. V lost 7 bases, J lost 6 bases, and 3 bases stayed unmatched. This CDR3 spans 13 amino acids. CDR3 bases: TGTGCCATCACCACAGGGGTGGCCAACGTCCTGACTTTC. Amino acids: CAITTGVANVLTF.

V usage is TRBV9 and J usage is TRBJ2-7; D remains unclear. Trimming left V 1 base short and J 4 bases short, with 6 bases between. CDR3 size: 12 residues. In germline, CDR1 is SGDLS, CDR2 YYNGEE. The CDR3 loop reads CASSVTGYEQYF. For the CDR3, the DNA is TGTGCCAGCAGCGTAACCGGTTACGAGCAGTACTTC.

The chain couples TRBV2 to TRBJ1-2; TRBD1 matches at 7 bases. V shed 5 bases and J 9 bases; nucleotides not matched to a gene: 3. There are 11 residues in the CDR3. Looked up from germline, CDR1 is SNHLY and CDR2 is FYNNEI. The CDR3 loop reads CASSRQGSYTF. DNA for the CDR3: TGTGCCAGCAGTCGACAGGGAAGCTACACCTTC.

DNA of the CDR3: TGTGCCAGCAGTTACGGACAGGGGGCGTTTCAGCCCCAGCATTTT. Its translation: CASSYGQGAFQPQHF. The J gene is TRBJ1-5, the V gene TRBV2, with 11 bases lining up with TRBD1. The CDR3 is made up of 15 amino acids. Unmatched junction bases numbered 6, after V lost 5 bases and J lost 6 bases. Germline CDR1 SNHLY, CDR2 FYNNEI.

The chain employs TRBV7-2 and TRBJ2-7, with TRBD2 matching 11 bases. Germline V gene lookup returns CDR1 SGHTA and CDR2 FQGNSA. The trim removed 0 bases at V and 7 bases at J, leaving 5 bases unmatched. This CDR3 is 15 amino acids long. CDR3 sequence (DNA): TGTGCCAGCAGCTTAGCCACTAGCGGGAGTTTGGAGCAGTACTTC. Its translation is CASSLATSGSLEQYF.

The rearrangement uses TRBV28 and TRBJ2-1, with D perhaps being TRBD1 or TRBD2 (6 bases each). CDR1 and CDR2 (germline): MDHEN, SYDVKM. The ends were cut back, 10 bases at V and 1 base at J, with 20 bases in the middle. This CDR3 is 16 amino acids long. The CDR3 loop reads CAIETGAATSYNEQFF. The DNA of the CDR3 is TGTGCCATCGAGACGGGGGCTGCTACATCCTACAATGAGCAGTTCTTC.

The chain employs TRBV18 and TRBJ2-1; the D gene is possibly TRBD2 (5 bases). Per the germline V gene, CDR1 is KGHSH and CDR2 is LQKENI. Trimming removed 2 bases from V and 6 bases from J, with 11 bases in between. The CDR3 runs 14 residues. The CDR3 sequence is CASSPTLSGNEQFF. As DNA, the CDR3 is TGTGCCAGCTCACCAACTTTGAGCGGCAATGAGCAGTTCTTC.

This sequence joins TRBV4-3 and TRBJ1-5; no clear D. CDR1 and CDR2 (germline): LGHNA, YSLEER. The ends were cut back, 4 bases at V and 4 bases at J, with 20 bases in the middle. The CDR3 totals 17 residues. The CDR3 nucleotides are TGCGCCAGCAGCCTAGCCCCCCGGGGTGAGGGAAATCAGCCCCAGCATTTT. Translation gives CASSLAPRGEGNQPQHF.

About this clone: Other DNA sequences of this sample code for an identical CDR3. The V call is TRBV27, the J call TRBJ1-4; no clear D gene. The length of the CDR3 is 15 residues. V gave up 0 bases and J gave up 3 bases, with 8 bases separating them. Looked up from germline, CDR1 is MNHEY and CDR2 is SMNVEV (reference sequence). The DNA of the CDR3 is TGTGCCAGCAGTTTATCGGGTGGCTCTAATGAAAAACTGTTTTTT. Encoded protein: CASSLSGGSNEKLFF.

V is TRBV5-1 and J is TRBJ2-2, with D unclear. The CDR3 is 16 residues long. Trimming shortened V by 0 bases and J by 4 bases, and 13 bases separated the two germline ends. Germline loops: CDR1 SGHRS, CDR2 YFSETQ. The CDR3 DNA follows: TGCGCCAGCAGCTTGGCCGCCAGGTCAGGCACCGGGGAGCTGTTTTTT. It is translated as CASSLAARSGTGELFF.

The J gene is TRBJ1-6, the V gene TRBV28, with TRBD1 identical over 8 bases. J gave up 9 bases and V 3 bases, and 1 base lay outside the gene matches. This CDR3 is 13 amino acids long. CDR1 is MDHEN, CDR2 SYDVKM, per germline. CDR3 nucleotide sequence: TGTGCCAGCAGTTTTGACAGGGGTTCACCCCTCCACTTT. Residues: CASSFDRGSPLHF.

This clone was recorded only once. The chain couples TRBV30 to TRBJ2-6; no firm D call. The germline V gene has CDR1 GTSNPN and CDR2 SVGIG (reference sequence). Trimming left V 0 bases short and J 0 bases short, with 9 bases between. The CDR3 loop spans 16 amino acids. The CDR3 DNA reads TGTGCCTGGAGTGTACTTCTGAGCTCTGGGGCCAACGTCCTGACTTTC. This codes for CAWSVLLSSGANVLTF.

V and J are TRBV7-2 and TRBJ2-7; D not resolved. From germline, CDR1 is SGHTA and CDR2 FQGNSA. CDR3 length equals 13 residues. The ends were cut back, 6 bases at V and 0 bases at J, with 9 bases in the middle. The CDR3 sequence is CASSLISSYEQYF. The CDR3 DNA reads as TGTGCCAGCAGTTTAATCAGCTCCTACGAGCAGTACTTC.

The chain has TRBV19 and TRBJ1-1; a possible D gene is TRBD1 (6 bases). The V gene lost 7 bases and the J gene lost 11 bases, with 14 bases spanning the gap. CDR3 length equals 11 residues. In germline, CDR1 is LNHDA, CDR2 SQIVND (reference sequence). CDR3 protein: CASIDRSEAFF. CDR3 DNA: TGTGCCAGTATAGACAGGTCAGAGGCTTTCTTT.

The rearrangement uses TRBV6-1 and TRBJ1-5, with D perhaps matching TRBD1 (6 bases). The CDR3 runs 12 residues. Germline V gives CDR1 MNHNS, CDR2 SASEGT. The V end was cut by 11 bases, the J end by 5 bases, with 13 bases between. The CDR3 sequence: CAGRSGDQPQHF. The DNA of the CDR3 is TGTGCCGGTCGGTCAGGGGATCAGCCCCAGCATTTT.

The chain combines TRBV28 with TRBJ2-6; 8 bases fit TRBD1. CDR3 length: 18 amino acids. With V trimmed by 5 bases and J by 0 bases, 9 bases remained unmatched. Looked up from germline, CDR1 is MDHEN and CDR2 is SYDVKM. As DNA, the CDR3 is TGTGCCAGCAGTCGCGACAGGGGCCCTTACTCTGGGGCCAACGTCCTGACTTTC. Protein product: CASSRDRGPYSGANVLTF.

The chain carries TRBV5-6 and TRBJ1-1; possibly TRBD1 for D (5 bases). The CDR3 spans 14 residues. CDR1 is SGHDT and CDR2 is YYEEEE in the germline V gene. The V and J ends lost 1 base and 4 bases respectively, with 11 bases between them. This CDR3 is CASSLIRGGTEAFF. CDR3 DNA sequence: TGTGCCAGCAGCTTGATCCGGGGGGGCACTGAAGCTTTCTTT.

The chain carries TRBV2 and TRBJ2-1; 11 bases are shared with TRBD2. Germline V gene data show CDR1 as SNHLY and CDR2 as FYNNEI. The trim removed 4 bases at V and 7 bases at J, leaving 6 bases unmatched. The CDR3 has 15 amino acids. In DNA, the CDR3 is TGTGCCAGCAGTGGGTCTAGCGGGAGGCCTAATGAGCAGTTCTTC. Its translation: CASSGSSGRPNEQFF.

The chain couples TRBV28 to TRBJ2-7; 8 positions agree with TRBD1. Germline V gene lookup returns CDR1 MDHEN and CDR2 SYDVKM. This CDR3 contains 13 residues. J gave up 6 bases and V 11 bases, and 12 bases lay outside the gene matches. CDR3 loop: CAVFGGQGGEQYF. The CDR3 region has the DNA TGTGCCGTTTTTGGAGGACAGGGAGGCGAGCAGTACTTC.

V and J are TRBV5-4 and TRBJ1-2; no firm D call. In germline, CDR1 is SGHNT, CDR2 YYREEE (reference sequence). The CDR3 sequence is 15 residues long. V was clipped by 0 bases and J by 8 bases, with 17 bases between them. The CDR3 loop reads CASSLDGRLVRGYTF. CDR3 nucleotide sequence: TGTGCCAGCAGCTTGGATGGCCGGCTGGTTCGGGGCTACACCTTC.